Sequencing of this T cell receptor beta chain was carried out in a study of spatial heterogeneity in lung cancer. In its sample, this clonotype was seen a few times. TCRdb recomputed calls from the 5' RACE reads with MiXCR, one row per CDR3 protein. The sample records about 42,000 distinct CDR3 sequences, approximately 7% being singletons. Noted time point: sample taken at primary tumor resection. Tumor, nontumor lung or frozen PBMC supplied whole RNA, sequenced without sorting. Donors were roughly 72 untreated early-stage non-small cell lung cancer patients. This clonotype was obtained from a female donor with early-stage non-small cell lung cancer. The source was PBMCs, collected at surgery.

CDR3: CASSQTGRGQGQFF. CDR3 DNA: TGCGCCAGCAGCCAAACGGGCCGCGGTCAAGGGCAGTTCTTC. This chain links TRBV4-1 with TRBJ2-1; D not resolved. Looked up from germline, CDR1 is MGHRA and CDR2 is YSYEKL. With 2 bases removed from V and 12 bases from J, the gap between germline ends came to 17 bases. The CDR3 is 14 residues long.